This T cell receptor (beta chain) was sequenced for a study of blood T cell repertoires in COVID-19. Study background: COVID-19 samples collected from the United States, Italy and Spain covered acute and convalescent phases. Sources were T cells, B-cell-depleted T cells, or PBMCs; the material itself was cDNA or gDNA.

Seattle patients were enrolled during active infection and followed longitudinally. Original analysis: Using reference gene primer amplification, nucleated cell counts were estimated. Here immunoSEQ multiplex PCR was the method, and the copy in TCRdb shows in-frame clones only, minus some. The V and J calls and clone size come from that table; D and trimming were worked out from the DNA. Of about 300,000 clones detected, about nine tenths appear once; the ten largest clones hold approximately 2.1%. Between the trimmed V and J ends, which lost 8 bases and 3 bases, there was a span of 13 bases. Germline lookup yields CDR1 MGHDK and CDR2 SYGVNS. The CDR3 sequence is 13 residues long.

V is TRBV25-1 and J is TRBJ2-5; TRBD1 is a possible D gene (5 bases). The sample comprised peripheral blood. The source of this sequence is a woman aged 25 to 39 with COVID-19, enrolled during active disease. The CDR3 spells CASGRTPEETQYF. CDR3 DNA sequence: TGTGCCAGCGGACGGACACCCGAAGAGACCCAGTACTTC.